This T cell receptor beta chain was documented in a study of T cell responses to AZD1222 COVID-19 vaccine. Whole-study findings and limits: Once two AZD1222 doses were given, Spike-specific TCR breadth and depth went up. Repertoire samples came only from after the peak T cell response. Most donors were white British and more were female, and clonal diversity was possibly underestimated.

Clones were read by immunoSEQ multiplex PCR, and TCRdb kept only the in-frame ones, dropping some. The sample holds about 120,000 clones, around 83% seen once. Second-dose recipients at about 4 or about 12 weeks were treated as one pooled group. About this clone itself: Antigen: not known.

From germline, CDR1 is LNHDA and CDR2 SQIVND (reference sequence). This CDR3 is 14 amino acids long. V shed 5 bases and J shed 2 bases, with 10 bases lying between them. The TCR was taken from an adult who received the AZD1222 COVID-19 vaccine. The material was peripheral blood, obtained 28 days after the second AZD1222 dose. V is TRBV19 and J is TRBJ1-5; D may be TRBD1 (6 bases). The CDR3 DNA reads as TGTGCCAGTAGTGCTCCAGGGGGCAATCAGCCCCAGCATTTT. Its protein product is CASSAPGGNQPQHF.